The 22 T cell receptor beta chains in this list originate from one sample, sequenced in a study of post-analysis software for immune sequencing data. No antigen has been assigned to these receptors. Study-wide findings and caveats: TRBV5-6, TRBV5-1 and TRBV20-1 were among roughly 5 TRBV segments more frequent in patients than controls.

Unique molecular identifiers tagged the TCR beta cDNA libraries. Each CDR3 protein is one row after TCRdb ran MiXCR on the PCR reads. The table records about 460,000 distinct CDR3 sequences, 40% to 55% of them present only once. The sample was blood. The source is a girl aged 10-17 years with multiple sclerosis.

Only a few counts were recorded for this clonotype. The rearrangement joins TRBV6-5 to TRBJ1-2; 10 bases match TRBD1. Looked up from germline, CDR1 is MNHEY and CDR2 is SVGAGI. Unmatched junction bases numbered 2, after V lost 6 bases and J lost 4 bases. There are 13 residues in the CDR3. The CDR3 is CASRGQGSYGYTF. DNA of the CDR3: TGTGCCAGCAGGGGACAGGGGTCCTATGGCTACACCTTC.

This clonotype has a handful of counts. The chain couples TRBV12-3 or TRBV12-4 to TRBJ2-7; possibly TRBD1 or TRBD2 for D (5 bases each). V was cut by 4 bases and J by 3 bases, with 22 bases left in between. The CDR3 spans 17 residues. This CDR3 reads CASSSRGLMGTVYEQYF. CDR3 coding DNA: TGTGCCAGCAGTTCCCGGGGCCTTATGGGTACAGTCTACGAGCAGTACTTC.

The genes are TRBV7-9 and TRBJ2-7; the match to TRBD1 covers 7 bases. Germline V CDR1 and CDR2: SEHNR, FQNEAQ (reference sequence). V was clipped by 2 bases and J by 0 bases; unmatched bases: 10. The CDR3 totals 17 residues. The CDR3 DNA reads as TGTGCCAGCAGCTTATTTACAGGGACAGCGAGCTCCTACGAGCAGTACTTC. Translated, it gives CASSLFTGTASSYEQYF.

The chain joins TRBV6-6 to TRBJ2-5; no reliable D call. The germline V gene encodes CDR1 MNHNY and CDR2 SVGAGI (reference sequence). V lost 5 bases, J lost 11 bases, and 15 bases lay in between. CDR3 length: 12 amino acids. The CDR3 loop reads CASSGNYNEQYF. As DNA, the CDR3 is TGTGCCAGCAGTGGGAACTACAATGAGCAGTACTTC.

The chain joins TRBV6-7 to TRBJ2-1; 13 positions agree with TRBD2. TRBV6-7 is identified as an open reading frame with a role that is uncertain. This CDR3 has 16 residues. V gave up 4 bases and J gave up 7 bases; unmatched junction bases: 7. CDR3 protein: CASSSRTSGSPNEQFF. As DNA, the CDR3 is TGTGCCAGCAGTTCCAGGACTAGCGGGAGTCCAAATGAGCAGTTCTTC.

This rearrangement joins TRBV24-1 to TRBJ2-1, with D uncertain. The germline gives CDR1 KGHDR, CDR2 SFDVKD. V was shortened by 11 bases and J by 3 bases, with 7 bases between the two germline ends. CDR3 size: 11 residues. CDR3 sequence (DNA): TGTGCCATCAGCAACTACAATGAGCAGTTCTTC. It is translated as CAISNYNEQFF.

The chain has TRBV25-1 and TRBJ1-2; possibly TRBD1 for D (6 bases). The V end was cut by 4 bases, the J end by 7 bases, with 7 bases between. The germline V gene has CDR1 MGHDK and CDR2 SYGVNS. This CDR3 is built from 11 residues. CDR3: CASSGGGGYTF. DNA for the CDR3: TGTGCCAGCAGTGGAGGGGGTGGCTACACCTTC.

CDR3 protein: CSLGRGRGTTDTQYF. The DNA of the CDR3 is TGCAGTCTGGGGCGCGGACGCGGGACCACAGATACGCAGTATTTT. The rearrangement links TRBV20-1 to TRBJ2-3; TRBD2 is a possible D gene (6 bases). V gave up 8 bases and J gave up 2 bases, with 20 bases separating them. The germline gives CDR1 DFQATT, CDR2 SNEGSKA (reference sequence). The CDR3 is 15 residues long.

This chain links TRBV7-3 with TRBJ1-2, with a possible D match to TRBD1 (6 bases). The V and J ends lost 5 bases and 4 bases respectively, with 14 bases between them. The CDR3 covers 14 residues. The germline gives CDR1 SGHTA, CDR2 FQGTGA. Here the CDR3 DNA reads TGTGCCAGCAGCCCTCAACAGGGCTTCTATGGCTACACCTTC. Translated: CASSPQQGFYGYTF.

The CDR3 protein is CASSGTSGRETQYF. CDR3 coding DNA: TGTGCCAGCAGTGGTACTAGCGGGAGGGAGACCCAGTACTTC. The chain combines TRBV6-1 with TRBJ2-5; 12 bases line up with TRBD2. The germline CDR1 and CDR2 sequences are MNHNS and SASEGT. The CDR3 loop spans 14 amino acids. V gave up 4 bases and J gave up 5 bases; unmatched junction bases: 2.

The CDR3 is CASSKGLAETTDTQYF. Here the CDR3 DNA reads TGTGCCAGCAGCAAAGGACTAGCGGAGACCACAGATACGCAGTATTTT. The J gene is TRBJ2-3, the V gene TRBV7-8; 10 nucleotides align to TRBD2. Germline CDR1 SGHVS, CDR2 FQNEAQ. V was pared by 5 bases and J by 2 bases, with 7 bases of the junction left unmatched. The CDR3 has 16 residues.

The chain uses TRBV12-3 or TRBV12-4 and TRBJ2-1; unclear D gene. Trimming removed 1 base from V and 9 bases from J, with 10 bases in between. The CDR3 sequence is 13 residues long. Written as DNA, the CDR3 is TGTGCCAGCAGTTTAGAGGGCAACGGTGAGCAGTTCTTC. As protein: CASSLEGNGEQFF.

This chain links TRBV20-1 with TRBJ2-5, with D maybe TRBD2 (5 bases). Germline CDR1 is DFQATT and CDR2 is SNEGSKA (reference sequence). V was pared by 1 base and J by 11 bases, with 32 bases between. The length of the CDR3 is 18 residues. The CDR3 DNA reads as TGCAGTGCTAGAGGGCTACATTCTGGTTCTAGCCCGAACAATGAGCAGTACTTC. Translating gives CSARGLHSGSSPNNEQYF.

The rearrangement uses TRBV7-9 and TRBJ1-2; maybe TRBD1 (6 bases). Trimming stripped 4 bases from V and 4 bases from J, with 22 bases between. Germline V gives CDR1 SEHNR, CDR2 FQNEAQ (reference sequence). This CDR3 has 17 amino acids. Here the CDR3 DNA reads TGTGCCAGCAGCTCCCTGGGACCAGGGGCATCTGCCTATGGCTACACCTTC. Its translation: CASSSLGPGASAYGYTF.

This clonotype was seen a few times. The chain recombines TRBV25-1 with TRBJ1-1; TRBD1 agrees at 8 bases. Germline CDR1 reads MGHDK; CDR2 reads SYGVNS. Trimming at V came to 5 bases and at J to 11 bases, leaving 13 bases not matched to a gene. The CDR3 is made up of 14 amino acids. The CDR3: CASSPPDRDLQAFF. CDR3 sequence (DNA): TGTGCCAGCAGTCCTCCGGACAGGGACCTTCAGGCTTTCTTT.

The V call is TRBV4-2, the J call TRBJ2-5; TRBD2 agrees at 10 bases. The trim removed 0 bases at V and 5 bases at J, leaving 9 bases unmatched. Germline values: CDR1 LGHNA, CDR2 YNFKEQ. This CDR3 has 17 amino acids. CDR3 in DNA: TGTGCCAGCAGCCAAGAGGCGGCTAGCGGGAGATGGGAGACCCAGTACTTC. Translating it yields CASSQEAASGRWETQYF.

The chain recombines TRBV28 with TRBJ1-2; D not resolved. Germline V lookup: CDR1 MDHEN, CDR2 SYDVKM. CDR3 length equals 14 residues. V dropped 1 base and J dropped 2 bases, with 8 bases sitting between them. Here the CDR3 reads CASSLSNRNYGYTF. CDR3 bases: TGTGCCAGCAGTTTATCGAACAGAAACTATGGCTACACCTTC.

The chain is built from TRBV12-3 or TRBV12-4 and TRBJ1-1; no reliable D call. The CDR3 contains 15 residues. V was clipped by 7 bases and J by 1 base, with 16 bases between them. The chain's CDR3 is CASTPSGTSNTEAFF. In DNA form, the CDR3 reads TGTGCCAGCACCCCCTCGGGCACATCGAACACTGAAGCTTTCTTT.

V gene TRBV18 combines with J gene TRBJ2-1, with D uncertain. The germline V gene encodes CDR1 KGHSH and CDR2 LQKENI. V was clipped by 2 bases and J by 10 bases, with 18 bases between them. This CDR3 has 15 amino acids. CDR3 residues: CASSPSRAPGEEQFF. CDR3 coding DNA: TGTGCCAGCTCACCAAGCCGGGCGCCCGGTGAGGAGCAGTTCTTC.

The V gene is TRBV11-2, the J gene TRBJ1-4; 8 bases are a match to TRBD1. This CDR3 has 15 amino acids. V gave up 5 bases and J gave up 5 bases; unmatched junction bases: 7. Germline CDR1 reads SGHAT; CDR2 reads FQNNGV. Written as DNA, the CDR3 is TGTGCCAGCAGCACAATGACAGGGGAGAATGAAAAACTGTTTTTT. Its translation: CASSTMTGENEKLFF. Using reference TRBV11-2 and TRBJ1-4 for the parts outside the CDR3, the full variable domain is EAGVAQSPRYKIIEKRQSVAFWCNPISGHATLYWYQQILGQGPKLLIQFQNNGVVDDSQLPKDRFSAERLKGVDSTLKIQPAKLEDSAVYLCASSTMTGENEKLFFGSGTQLSVL.

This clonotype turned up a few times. As DNA, the CDR3 is TGTGCCACCAGTAGTCGGGTAGCGGGAGGAAGTTATGAGCAGTTCTTC. Protein: CATSSRVAGGSYEQFF. V is TRBV24-1 and J is TRBJ2-1; 10 bases agree with TRBD2. With 6 bases clipped from V and 8 bases from J, the junction kept 12 bases outside the gene matches. The CDR3 extends over 16 amino acids. The germline gives CDR1 KGHDR, CDR2 SFDVKD.

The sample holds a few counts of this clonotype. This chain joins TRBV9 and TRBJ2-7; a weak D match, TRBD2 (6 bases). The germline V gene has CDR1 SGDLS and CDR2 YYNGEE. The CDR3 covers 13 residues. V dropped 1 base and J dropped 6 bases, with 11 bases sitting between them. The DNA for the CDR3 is TGTGCCAGCAGCGTAACACCGGGGGTCGAGCAGTACTTC. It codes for CASSVTPGVEQYF.